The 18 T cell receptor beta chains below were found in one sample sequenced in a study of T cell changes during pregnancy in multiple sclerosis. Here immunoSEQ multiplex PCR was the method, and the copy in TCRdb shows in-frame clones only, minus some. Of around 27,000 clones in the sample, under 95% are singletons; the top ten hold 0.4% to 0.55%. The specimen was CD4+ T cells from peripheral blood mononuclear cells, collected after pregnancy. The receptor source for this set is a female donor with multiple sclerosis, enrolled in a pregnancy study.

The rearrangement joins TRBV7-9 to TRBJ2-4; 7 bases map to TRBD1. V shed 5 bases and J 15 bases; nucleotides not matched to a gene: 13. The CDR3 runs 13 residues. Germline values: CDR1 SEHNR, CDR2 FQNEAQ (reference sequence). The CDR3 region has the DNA TGTGCCAGCAGCCTACAGGGGACATATCCTCCGTACTTC. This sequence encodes CASSLQGTYPPYF. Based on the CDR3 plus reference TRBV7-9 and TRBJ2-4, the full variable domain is DTGVSQNPRHKITKRGQNVTFRCDPISEHNRLYWYRQTLGQGPEFLTYFQNEAQLEKSRLLSDRFSAERPKGSFSTLEIQRTEQGDSAMYLCASSLQGTYPPYFGAGTRLSVL.

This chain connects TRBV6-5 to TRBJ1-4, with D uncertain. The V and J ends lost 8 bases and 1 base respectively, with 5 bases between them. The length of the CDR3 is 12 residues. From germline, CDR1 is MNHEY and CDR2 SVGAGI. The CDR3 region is CASAETNEKLFF. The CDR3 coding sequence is TGTGCCAGCGCAGAAACTAATGAAAAACTGTTTTTT.

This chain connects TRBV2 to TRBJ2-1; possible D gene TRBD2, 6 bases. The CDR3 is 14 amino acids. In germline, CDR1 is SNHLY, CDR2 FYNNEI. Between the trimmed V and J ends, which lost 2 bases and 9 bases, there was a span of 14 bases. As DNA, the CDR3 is TGTGCCAGCAGTGAAATACCCGGGGGAGGTGAGCAGTTCTTC. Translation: CASSEIPGGGEQFF.

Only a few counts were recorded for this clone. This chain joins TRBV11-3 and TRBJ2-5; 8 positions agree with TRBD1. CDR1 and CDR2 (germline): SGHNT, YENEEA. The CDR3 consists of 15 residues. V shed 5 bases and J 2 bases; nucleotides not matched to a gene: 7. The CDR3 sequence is CASSRTGTTQETQYF. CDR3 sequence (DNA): TGTGCCAGCAGCCGGACAGGGACGACACAAGAGACCCAGTACTTC.

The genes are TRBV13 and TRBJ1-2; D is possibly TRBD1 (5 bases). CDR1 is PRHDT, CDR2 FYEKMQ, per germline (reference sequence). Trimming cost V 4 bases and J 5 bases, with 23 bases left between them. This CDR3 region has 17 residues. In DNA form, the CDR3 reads TGTGCCAGCAGCTCCCTCGGCTGGGGGGGATCCGGGTATGGCTACACCTTC. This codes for CASSSLGWGGSGYGYTF.

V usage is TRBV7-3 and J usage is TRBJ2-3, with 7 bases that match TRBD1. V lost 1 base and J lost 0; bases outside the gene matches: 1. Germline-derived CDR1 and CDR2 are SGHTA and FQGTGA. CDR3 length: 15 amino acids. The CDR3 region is CASSLIQGSTDTQYF. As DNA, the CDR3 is TGTGCCAGCAGCTTAATACAGGGGAGCACAGATACGCAGTATTTT.

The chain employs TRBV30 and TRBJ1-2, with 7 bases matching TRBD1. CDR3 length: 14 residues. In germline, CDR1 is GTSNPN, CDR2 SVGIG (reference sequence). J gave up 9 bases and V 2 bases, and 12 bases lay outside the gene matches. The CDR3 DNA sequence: TGTGCCTGGAGTATGCTCGGACAGGAGATTAGCTACACCTTC. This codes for CAWSMLGQEISYTF.

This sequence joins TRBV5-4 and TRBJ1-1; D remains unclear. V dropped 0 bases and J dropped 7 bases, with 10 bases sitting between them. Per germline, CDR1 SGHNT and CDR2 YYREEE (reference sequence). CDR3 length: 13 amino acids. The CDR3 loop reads CASSLDSSGEAFF. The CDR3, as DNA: TGTGCCAGCAGCTTGGACAGTAGCGGTGAAGCTTTCTTT.

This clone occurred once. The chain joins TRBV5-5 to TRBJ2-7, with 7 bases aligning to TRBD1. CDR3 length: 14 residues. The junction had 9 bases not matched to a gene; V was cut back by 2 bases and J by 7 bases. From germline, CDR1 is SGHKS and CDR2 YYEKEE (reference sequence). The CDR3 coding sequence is TGTGCCAGCAGCTTCGACAGGGCAGGACGAGAGCAGTACTTC. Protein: CASSFDRAGREQYF.

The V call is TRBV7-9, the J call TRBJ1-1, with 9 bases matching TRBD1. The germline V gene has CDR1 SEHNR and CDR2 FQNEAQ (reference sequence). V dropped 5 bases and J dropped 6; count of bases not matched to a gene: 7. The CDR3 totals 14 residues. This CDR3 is CASSRGQGVPEAFF. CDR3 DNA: TGTGCCAGCAGCCGGGGACAGGGAGTTCCTGAAGCTTTCTTT.

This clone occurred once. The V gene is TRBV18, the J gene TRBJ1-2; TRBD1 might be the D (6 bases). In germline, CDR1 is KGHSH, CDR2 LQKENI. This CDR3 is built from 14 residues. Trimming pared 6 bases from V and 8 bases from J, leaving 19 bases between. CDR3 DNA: TGTGCCAGCTCCTCAGGGGACATTTCGCGAGGCTACACCTTC. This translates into CASSSGDISRGYTF. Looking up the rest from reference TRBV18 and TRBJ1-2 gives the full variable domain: NAGVMQNPRHLVRRRGQEARLRCSPMKGHSHVYWYRQLPEEGLKFMVYLQKENIIDESGMPKERFSAEFPKEGPSILRIQQVVRGDSAAYFCASSSGDISRGYTFGSGTRLTVV.

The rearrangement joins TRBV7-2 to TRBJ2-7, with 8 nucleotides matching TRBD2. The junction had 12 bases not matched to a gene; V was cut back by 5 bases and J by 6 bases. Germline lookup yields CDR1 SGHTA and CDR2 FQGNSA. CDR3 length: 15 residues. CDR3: CASSPTMSGGREQYF. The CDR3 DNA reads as TGTGCCAGCAGCCCGACAATGAGCGGGGGACGCGAGCAGTACTTC.

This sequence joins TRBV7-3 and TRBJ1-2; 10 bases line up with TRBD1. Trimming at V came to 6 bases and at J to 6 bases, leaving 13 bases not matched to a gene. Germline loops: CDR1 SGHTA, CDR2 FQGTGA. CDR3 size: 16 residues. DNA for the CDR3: TGTGCCAGCAGTCCAACGGGACAGGGGCCTGCGAATGGCTACACCTTC. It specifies CASSPTGQGPANGYTF.

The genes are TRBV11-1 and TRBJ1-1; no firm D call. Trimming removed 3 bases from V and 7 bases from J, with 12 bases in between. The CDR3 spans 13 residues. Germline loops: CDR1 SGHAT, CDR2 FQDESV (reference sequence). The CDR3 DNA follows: TGTGCCAGCAGCTTGAGATTCCTCAATGAAGCTTTCTTT. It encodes CASSLRFLNEAFF.

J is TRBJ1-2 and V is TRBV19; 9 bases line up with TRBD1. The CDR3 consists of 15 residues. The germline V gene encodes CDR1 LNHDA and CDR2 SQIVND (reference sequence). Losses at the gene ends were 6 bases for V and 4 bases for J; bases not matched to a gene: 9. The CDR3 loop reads CASSRTGATAYGYTF. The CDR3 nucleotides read TGTGCCAGTAGCCGGACAGGGGCGACCGCCTATGGCTACACCTTC.

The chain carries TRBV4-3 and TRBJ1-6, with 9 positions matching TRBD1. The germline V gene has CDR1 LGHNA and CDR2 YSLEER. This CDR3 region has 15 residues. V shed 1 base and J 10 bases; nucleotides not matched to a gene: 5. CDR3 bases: TGCGCCAGCAGCCAAGGGACAGGGGTGAAATCACCCCTCCACTTT. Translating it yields CASSQGTGVKSPLHF.

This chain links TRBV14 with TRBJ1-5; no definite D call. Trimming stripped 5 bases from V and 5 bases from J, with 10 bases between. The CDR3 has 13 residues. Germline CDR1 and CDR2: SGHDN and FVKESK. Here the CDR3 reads CASSSQRDQPQHF. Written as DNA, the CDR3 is TGTGCCAGCAGCTCACAGCGGGATCAGCCCCAGCATTTT.

DNA of the CDR3: TGTGCCACCAGCAGGAGGGACACCGGGGAGCTGTTTTTT. This gives the protein CATSRRDTGELFF. The chain couples TRBV19 to TRBJ2-2; D might be TRBD2 (6 bases). Germline V gives CDR1 LNHDA, CDR2 SQIVND (reference sequence). This CDR3 is built from 13 residues. Trimming stripped 10 bases from V and 3 bases from J, with 12 bases between.